The T cell receptor (beta chain) described here comes from a study of T cells in Graves' hyperthyroidism and ophthalmopathy. In the study overall: Upon initial diagnosis and before any treatment, peripheral blood was collected.

Each 10 ml fresh peripheral blood draw supplied the PBMCs. V lost 8 bases and J 2 bases, leaving 18 bases between the germline ends. The V gene's germline CDR1 is MGHDK and CDR2 SYGVNS. The CDR3 has 15 amino acids. RNA transcripts served as the template for amplifying TCR beta CDR3 regions. An initial round of RT-PCR targeting the TCR CDR3 relied on the HTBI primer set. From the multiplex PCR reads, TCRdb called clonotypes with MiXCR, one entry per CDR3 protein. The top ten hold approximately 31% of the sample, which has nearly 750,000 distinct CDR3 sequences, about a third seen once. The sequencing input was blood. The source is a woman aged 40 to 49 with Graves' hyperthyroidism. This rearrangement joins TRBV25-1 to TRBJ1-2, with D perhaps matching TRBD1 (5 bases). Written as DNA, the CDR3 is TGTGCCAGCTCACCACTCCTGGGGGGGAACTATGGCTACACCTTC. It encodes CASSPLLGGNYGYTF.